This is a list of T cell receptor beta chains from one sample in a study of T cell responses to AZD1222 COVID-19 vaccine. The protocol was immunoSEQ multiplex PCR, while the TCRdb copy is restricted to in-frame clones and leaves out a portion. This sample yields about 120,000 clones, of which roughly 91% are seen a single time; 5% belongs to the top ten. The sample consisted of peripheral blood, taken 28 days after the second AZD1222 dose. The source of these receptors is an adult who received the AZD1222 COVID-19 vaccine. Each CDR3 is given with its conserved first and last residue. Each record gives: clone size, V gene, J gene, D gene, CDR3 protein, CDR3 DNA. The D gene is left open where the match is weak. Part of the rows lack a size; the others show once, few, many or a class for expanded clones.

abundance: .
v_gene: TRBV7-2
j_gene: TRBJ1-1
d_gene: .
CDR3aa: CASSLLPSVNTEAFF
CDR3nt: TGTGCCAGCAGCTTACTACCGTCAGTGAACACTGAAGCTTTCTTT

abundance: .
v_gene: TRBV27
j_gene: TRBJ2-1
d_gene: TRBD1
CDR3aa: CASRLQGARSSVLWFF
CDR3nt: TGTGCCAGCAGGCTACAGGGGGCGCGTTCATCGGTCTTATGGTTCTTC

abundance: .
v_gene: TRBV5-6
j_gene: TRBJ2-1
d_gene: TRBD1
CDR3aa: CASSQRQGVSYNEQFF
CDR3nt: TGTGCCAGCAGCCAAAGACAGGGGGTGTCCTACAATGAGCAGTTCTTC

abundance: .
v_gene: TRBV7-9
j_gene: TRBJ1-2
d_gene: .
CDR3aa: CASSLAGNSANYGYTF
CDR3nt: TGTGCCAGCAGCTTAGCGGGGAATAGCGCTAACTATGGCTACACCTTC

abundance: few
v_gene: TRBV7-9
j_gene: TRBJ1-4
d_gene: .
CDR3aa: CASSLVFDTVEKLFF
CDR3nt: TGTGCCAGCAGCTTAGTATTTGATACTGTTGAAAAACTGTTTTTT

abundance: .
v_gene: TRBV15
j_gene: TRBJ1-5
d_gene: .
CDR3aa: CATHRGRRRPQHF
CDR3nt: TGTGCCACACACCGGGGACGGCGAAGGCCCCAGCATTTT

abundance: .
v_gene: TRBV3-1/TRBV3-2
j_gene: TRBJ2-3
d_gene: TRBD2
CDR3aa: CASSLNPGLAGGNTDTQYF
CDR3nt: TGTGCCAGCAGCCTCAACCCCGGACTAGCGGGAGGTAACACAGATACGCAGTATTTT

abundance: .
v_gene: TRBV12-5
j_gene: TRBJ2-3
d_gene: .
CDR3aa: CASGLVPGFTDTQYF
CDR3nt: TGTGCTAGTGGTTTGGTACCCGGCTTCACAGATACGCAGTATTTT

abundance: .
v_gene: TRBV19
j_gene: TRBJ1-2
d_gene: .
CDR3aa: CASSIKTFYGYTF
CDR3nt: TGTGCCAGTAGTATTAAGACATTCTATGGCTACACCTTC

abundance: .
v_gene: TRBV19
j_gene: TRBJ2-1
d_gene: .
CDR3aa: CASKGGGASRYNEQFF
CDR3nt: TGTGCCAGTAAGGGAGGGGGAGCCTCCCGGTACAATGAGCAGTTCTTC

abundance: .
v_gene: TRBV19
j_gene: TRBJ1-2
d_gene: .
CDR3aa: CASGVGIANYGYTF
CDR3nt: TGTGCCAGTGGTGTGGGGATAGCTAACTATGGCTACACCTTC

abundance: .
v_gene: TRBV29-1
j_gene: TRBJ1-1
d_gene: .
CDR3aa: CSVVMTAKSQAFF
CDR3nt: TGCAGCGTTGTAATGACAGCAAAGTCTCAAGCTTTCTTT

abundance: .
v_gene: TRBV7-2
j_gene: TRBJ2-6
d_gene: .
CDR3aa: CASSPSGANVLTF
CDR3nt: TGTGCCAGCAGCCCCTCTGGGGCCAACGTCCTGACTTTC

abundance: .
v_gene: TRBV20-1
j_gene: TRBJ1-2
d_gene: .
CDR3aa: CSASDYGYTF
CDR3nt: TGCAGTGCTAGTGATTATGGCTACACCTTC

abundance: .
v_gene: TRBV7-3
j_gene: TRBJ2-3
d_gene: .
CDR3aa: CASSGGARTDTQYF
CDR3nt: TGTGCCAGCTCCGGCGGGGCTAGGACAGATACGCAGTATTTT

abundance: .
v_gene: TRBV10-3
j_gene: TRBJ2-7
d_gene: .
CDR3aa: CAIRGLAGVDEQYF
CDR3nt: TGTGCCATCAGGGGTCTGGCAGGGGTAGACGAGCAGTACTTC

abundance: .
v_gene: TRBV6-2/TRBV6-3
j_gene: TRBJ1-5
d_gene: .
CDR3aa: CASSYGINQPQHF
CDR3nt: TGTGCCAGCAGTTACGGGATCAATCAGCCCCAGCATTTT

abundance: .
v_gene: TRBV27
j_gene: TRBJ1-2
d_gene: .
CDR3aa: CASGSPDRGYTF
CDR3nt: TGTGCCAGCGGCTCCCCGGATCGTGGCTACACCTTC

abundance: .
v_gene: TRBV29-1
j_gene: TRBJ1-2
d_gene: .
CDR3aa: CSVWVPENYGYTF
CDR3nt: TGCAGCGTTTGGGTACCGGAAAACTATGGCTACACCTTC

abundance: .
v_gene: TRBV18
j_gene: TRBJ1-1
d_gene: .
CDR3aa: CASSPPGTAEAFF
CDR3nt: TGTGCCAGCTCACCGCCCGGGACCGCTGAGGCTTTCTTT

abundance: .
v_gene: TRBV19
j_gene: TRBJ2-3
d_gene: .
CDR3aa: CASSIGLGTDTQYF
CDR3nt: TGTGCCAGTAGTATAGGGCTGGGCACAGATACGCAGTATTTT

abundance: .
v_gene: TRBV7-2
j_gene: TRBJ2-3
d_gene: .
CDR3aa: CASSLGGGQRTDTQYF
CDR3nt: TGTGCCAGCAGCTTGGGAGGGGGGCAACGCACAGATACGCAGTATTTT

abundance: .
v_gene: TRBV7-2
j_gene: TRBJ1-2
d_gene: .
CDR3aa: CASSSGLGQNSGYTF
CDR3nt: TGTGCCAGCAGCTCCGGCTTGGGACAAAATTCGGGCTACACCTTC

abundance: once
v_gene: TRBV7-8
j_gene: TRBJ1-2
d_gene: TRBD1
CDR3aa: CASEDPTGGLSGYTF
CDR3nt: TGTGCCAGCGAGGATCCCACAGGGGGCCTTTCCGGCTACACCTTC

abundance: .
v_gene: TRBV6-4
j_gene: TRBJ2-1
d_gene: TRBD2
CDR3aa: CASARLAGGGQFF
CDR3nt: TGTGCCAGCGCAAGACTAGCGGGAGGGGGGCAGTTCTTC